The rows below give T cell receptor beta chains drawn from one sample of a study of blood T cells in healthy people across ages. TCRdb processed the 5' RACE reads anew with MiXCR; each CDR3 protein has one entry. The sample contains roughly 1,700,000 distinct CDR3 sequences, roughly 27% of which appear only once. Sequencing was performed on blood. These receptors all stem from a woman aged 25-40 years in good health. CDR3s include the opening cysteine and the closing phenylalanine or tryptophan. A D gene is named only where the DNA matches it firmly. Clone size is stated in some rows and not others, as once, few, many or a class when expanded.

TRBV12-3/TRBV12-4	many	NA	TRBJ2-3	TGCGCCAGCAGCTTGCTGAGTGATACGCAGTATTTT	CASSLLSDTQYF
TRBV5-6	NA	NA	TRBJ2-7	TGTGCCAGCAGCTTGGGTTTCAGCAACTCCTACGAGCAGTACTTC	CASSLGFSNSYEQYF
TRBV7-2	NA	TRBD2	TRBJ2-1	TGTGCCAGCAGCGTAGGGACTAGCGGGGGCCCGTCCTACGAGCAGTTCTTC	CASSVGTSGGPSYEQFF
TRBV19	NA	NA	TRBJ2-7	TGTGCCAAGACTGGCAACTACGAGCAGTACTTC	CAKTGNYEQYF
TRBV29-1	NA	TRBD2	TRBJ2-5	TGCAGCGTGGGGGGGACTAGCGGGGGATTTGCGGAGACCCAGTACTTC	CSVGGTSGGFAETQYF
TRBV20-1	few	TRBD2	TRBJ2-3	TGCAGTGCTCCCGCCAGCGGGGCCCCCACAGATACGCAGTATTTT	CSAPASGAPTDTQYF
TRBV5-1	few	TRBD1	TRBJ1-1	TGCGCCAGCAGCTACCGGGACAGGGGGCCCATGAACACTGAAGCTTTCTTT	CASSYRDRGPMNTEAFF
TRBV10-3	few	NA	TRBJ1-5	TGTGCCATCAGCCGGGACGAAAGCAATCAGCCCCAGCATTTT	CAISRDESNQPQHF
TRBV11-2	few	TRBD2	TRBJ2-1	TGTGCCAGCAGCTTAGTCCTAGCGGGGGACAAGCAGTTCTTC	CASSLVLAGDKQFF
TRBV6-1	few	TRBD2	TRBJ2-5	TGTGCCAGCAGCCCTTCGGGACGGGGGGGATCGTGGACCCAGTACTTC	CASSPSGRGGSWTQYF
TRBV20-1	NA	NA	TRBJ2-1	TGCAGTGCTAACCTCGCCCCCGGGGCGCCGTCGCGGGACCATGAGCAGTTCTTC	CSANLAPGAPSRDHEQFF
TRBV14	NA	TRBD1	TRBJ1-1	TGTGCCAGCAGCCAAGAGCCTCCCCGAGGACAGGGGGATCTTGAAGCTTTCTTT	CASSQEPPRGQGDLEAFF
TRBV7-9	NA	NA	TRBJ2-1	TGTGCCAGCAGCTTGAAACAGCCGCCCTACAATGAGCAGTTCTTC	CASSLKQPPYNEQFF
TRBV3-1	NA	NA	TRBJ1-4	TGTGCCAGCAGCCAAGATACTTGGACGGGAAGAAAACTGTTTTTT	CASSQDTWTGRKLFF
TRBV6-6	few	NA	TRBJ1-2	TGTGCCAGCTCCTGGGGCACAGGACCTCAACGTAACTATGGCTACACCTTC	CASSWGTGPQRNYGYTF
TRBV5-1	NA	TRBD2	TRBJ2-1	TGCGCCAGCACTAGACTAGCGGGGGACAATGAGCAGTTCTTC	CASTRLAGDNEQFF
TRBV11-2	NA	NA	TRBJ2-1	TGTGCCAGCAGCTTAGATCGGGAGGGGGCAGGTAATGAGCAGTTCTTC	CASSLDREGAGNEQFF
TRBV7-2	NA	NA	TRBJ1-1	TGTGCCAGCAGCTTACCGGCAGGGAGCCTGAACACTGAAGCTTTCTTT	CASSLPAGSLNTEAFF
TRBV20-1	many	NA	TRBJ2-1	TGCAGTGCTAGTGGCGGGGACGGGTCCAATGAGCAGTTCTTC	CSASGGDGSNEQFF
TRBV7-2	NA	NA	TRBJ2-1	TGTGCCAGCAGCTTAGCGGGTTGGTCCTACAATGAGCAGTTCTTC	CASSLAGWSYNEQFF
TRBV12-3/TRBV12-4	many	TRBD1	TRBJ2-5	TGTGCCAGCAGCCCTGACAGGGTCCGGTACTTC	CASSPDRVRYF
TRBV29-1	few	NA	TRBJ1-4	TGCAGCGCCCGAGACAGGATAACAACTAATGAAAAACTGTTTTTT	CSARDRITTNEKLFF
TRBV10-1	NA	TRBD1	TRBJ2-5	TGCGCCAGCAGTGAGGGCAGGGGGCGATATGGGGAGACCCAGTACTTC	CASSEGRGRYGETQYF
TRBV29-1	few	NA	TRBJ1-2	TGCAGCGTTCAACAGGGATATGGCTACACCTTC	CSVQQGYGYTF
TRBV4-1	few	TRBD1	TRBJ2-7	TGCGCCAGCAGCCAAGAAATAGTCAGGGGGGAGCAGTACTTC	CASSQEIVRGEQYF
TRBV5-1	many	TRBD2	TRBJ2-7	TGCGCCAGCAGCTTGGGGTGGACTAGCGGGGGCCGATCATCCTACGAGCAGTACTTC	CASSLGWTSGGRSSYEQYF
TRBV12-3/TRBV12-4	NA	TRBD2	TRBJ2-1	TGTGCCAGCAGTCAAACTAGCGGGAGTCTTTCGGTGGGCGAGCAGTTCTTC	CASSQTSGSLSVGEQFF
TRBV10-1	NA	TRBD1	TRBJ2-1	TGCGCCAGCAGTAATCCCTCCGGGACAGGGACCTACAATGAGCAGTTCTTC	CASSNPSGTGTYNEQFF
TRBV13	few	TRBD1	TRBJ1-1	TGTGCCAGCAGCTTAACCCAGGGGGCCACTGAAGCTTTCTTT	CASSLTQGATEAFF
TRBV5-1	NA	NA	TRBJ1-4	TGCGCCAGCAGGTACGGACAGTCAACTAATGAAAAACTGTTTTTT	CASRYGQSTNEKLFF
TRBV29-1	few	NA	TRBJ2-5	TGCAGCGTTGCGACGGACAGTCTCAAAGGGGCCCAGTACTTC	CSVATDSLKGAQYF
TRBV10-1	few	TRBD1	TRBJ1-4	TGCGCCAGCAGTCTTGGACAGGGGAGGAATGAAAAACTGTTTTTT	CASSLGQGRNEKLFF
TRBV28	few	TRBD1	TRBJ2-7	TGTGCCAGCAGTCCATCGTTGGGACAGGGGACGTACGAGCAGTACTTC	CASSPSLGQGTYEQYF
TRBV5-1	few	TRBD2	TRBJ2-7	TGCGCCAGCAGCTCGGGGGGTTCGTTACTCGAGCAGTACTTC	CASSSGGSLLEQYF
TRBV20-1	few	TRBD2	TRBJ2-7	TGCAGTGCTATAACTAGCGGGGGAAACAATGAGCAGTACTTC	CSAITSGGNNEQYF
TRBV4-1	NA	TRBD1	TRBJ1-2	TGCGCCAGCAGCCCAGGGGGTGGCAGGGGCCTATATGGCTACACCTTC	CASSPGGGRGLYGYTF
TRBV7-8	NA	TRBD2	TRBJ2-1	TGTACCAGCCGGGGACTAGCGGGTGCCAATGAGCAGTTCTTC	CTSRGLAGANEQFF
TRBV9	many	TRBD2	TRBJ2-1	TGTGCCAGCAGCGTGGGGGTGGGGCCGGGACTAGGCGGGAATGAGCAGTTCTTC	CASSVGVGPGLGGNEQFF
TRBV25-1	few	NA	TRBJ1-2	TGTGCCAGCAGTGAACCAGGGTCCACTTATGGCTACACCTTC	CASSEPGSTYGYTF
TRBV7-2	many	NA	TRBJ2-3	TGTGCCAGCAGCCGCAGCGGCGATACGCAGTATTTT	CASSRSGDTQYF
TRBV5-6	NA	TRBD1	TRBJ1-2	TGTGCCAGCAGACCCGACAGGGGACCCTTCTATGGAGGCTACACCTTC	CASRPDRGPFYGGYTF
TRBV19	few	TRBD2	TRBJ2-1	TGTGCCAGTAGGGGACTAGACTCCTACAATGAGCAGTTCTTC	CASRGLDSYNEQFF
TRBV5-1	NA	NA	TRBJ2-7	TGCGCCAGCAGCTTGGAGGCGAGCAGGGGTTACGAGCAGTACTTC	CASSLEASRGYEQYF
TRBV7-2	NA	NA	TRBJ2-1	TGTGCCAGCAGCTTGGGACCCGAGACCCTGAAGTTCTTC	CASSLGPETLKFF
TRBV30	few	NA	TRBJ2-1	TGTGCCTGGAGCCGGCAGGCCTACAATGAGCAGTTCTTC	CAWSRQAYNEQFF
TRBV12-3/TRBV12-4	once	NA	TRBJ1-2	TGTGCCAGCAGCCTCGTTGGGGGTGGATCCTACTATGGCTACACCTTC	CASSLVGGGSYYGYTF
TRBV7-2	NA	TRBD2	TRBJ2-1	TGTGCCAGCAGCTACGTGAAAGTGGCGGGAGGAGGTAATGAGCAGTTCTTC	CASSYVKVAGGGNEQFF
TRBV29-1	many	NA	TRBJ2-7	TGCAGCGTTGACCAAGACGGGGGTTCGGGGCAGTACTTC	CSVDQDGGSGQYF
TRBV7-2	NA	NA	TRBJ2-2	TGTGCCAGCAGCTTAAGGACTCCCGGGGAGCTGTTTTTT	CASSLRTPGELFF
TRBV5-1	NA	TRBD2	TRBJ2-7	TGCGCCAGCAGCTTGGGAGGGACTAGCGAGGACTACGAGCAGTACTTC	CASSLGGTSEDYEQYF
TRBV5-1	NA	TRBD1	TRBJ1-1	TGCGCCAGCAGTTATAAGGTGGGACAGAATGAAGCTTTCTTT	CASSYKVGQNEAFF
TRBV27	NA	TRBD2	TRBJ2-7	TGTGCCAGCAGTTTATCTAGCGGGGGGGCCACATACGAGCAGTACTTC	CASSLSSGGATYEQYF
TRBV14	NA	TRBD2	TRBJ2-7	TGTGCCAGCAGCCAAGGCCTAGCGGGGGCAGCCGGGGAATACGAGCAGTACTTC	CASSQGLAGAAGEYEQYF